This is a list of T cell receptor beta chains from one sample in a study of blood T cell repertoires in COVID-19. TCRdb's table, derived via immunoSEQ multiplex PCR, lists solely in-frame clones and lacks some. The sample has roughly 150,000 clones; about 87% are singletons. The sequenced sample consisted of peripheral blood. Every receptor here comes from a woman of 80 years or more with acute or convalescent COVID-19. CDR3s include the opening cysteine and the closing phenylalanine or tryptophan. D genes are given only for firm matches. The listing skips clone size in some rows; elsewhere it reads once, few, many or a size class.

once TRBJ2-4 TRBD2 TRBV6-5 CASSYVGAGAKNIQYF TGTGCCAGCAGTTACGTGGGAGCGGGGGCCAAAAACATTCAGTACTTC
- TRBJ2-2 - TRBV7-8 CASSLEGLNTGELFF TGTGCCAGCAGCTTAGAGGGACTGAACACCGGGGAGCTGTTTTTT
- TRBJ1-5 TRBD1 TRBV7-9 CASSFGTGDQPQHF TGTGCCAGCAGCTTTGGCACAGGGGATCAGCCCCAGCATTTT
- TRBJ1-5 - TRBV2 CASSGPGGVAQPQHF TGTGCCAGCAGTGGCCCAGGAGGGGTGGCTCAGCCCCAGCATTTT
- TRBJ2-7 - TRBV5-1 CASSEGHTLVYEQYF TGCGCCAGCAGCGAGGGACACACCTTAGTTTACGAGCAGTACTTC
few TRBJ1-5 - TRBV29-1 CSVAGTPNQPQHF TGCAGCGTCGCCGGGACACCAAATCAGCCCCAGCATTTT
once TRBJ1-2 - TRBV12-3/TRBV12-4 CASSLQGNYGYTF TGTGCCAGCAGTTTGCAGGGGAACTATGGCTACACCTTC
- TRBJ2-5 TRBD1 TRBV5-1 CASRKDRIEETQYF TGCGCCAGCAGAAAGGACAGGATCGAAGAGACCCAGTACTTC
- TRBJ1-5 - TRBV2 CASKRETYNQPQHF TGTGCCAGCAAGAGGGAGACTTACAATCAGCCCCAGCATTTT
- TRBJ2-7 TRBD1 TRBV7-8 CASSPTGWEQYF TGTGCCAGCAGCCCGACAGGGTGGGAGCAGTACTTC
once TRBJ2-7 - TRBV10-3 CASQRGQGGEQYF TGTGCCAGCCAAAGGGGCCAGGGGGGAGAGCAGTACTTC
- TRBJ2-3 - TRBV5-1 CASSTGTLTDTQYF TGCGCCAGCAGCACTGGGACTCTCACAGATACGCAGTATTTT
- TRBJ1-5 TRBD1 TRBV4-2 CASSPGQGAKSQHF TGTGCCAGCAGCCCGGGACAGGGGGCAAAGTCCCAGCATTTT
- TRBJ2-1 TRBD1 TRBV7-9 CASSLGTGYNEQFF TGTGCCAGCAGCTTAGGGACAGGGTACAATGAGCAGTTCTTC
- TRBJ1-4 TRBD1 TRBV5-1 CASSPGAGGGFTTNEKLFF TGCGCCAGCAGCCCCGGGGCAGGGGGCGGGTTTACAACTAATGAAAAACTGTTTTTT
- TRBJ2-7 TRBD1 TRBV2 CASSGTGYEQYF TGTGCCAGCAGTGGGACAGGCTACGAGCAGTACTTC
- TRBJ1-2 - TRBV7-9 CASSLGQGNYGYTF TGTGCCAGCAGCTTAGGCCAGGGAAACTATGGCTACACCTTC
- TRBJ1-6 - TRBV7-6 CASSLALFSNSPLHF TGTGCCAGCAGCTTAGCGCTTTTTAGTAATTCACCCCTCCACTTT
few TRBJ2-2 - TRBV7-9 CASSEYQGTSGELFF TGTGCCAGCAGCGAATACCAGGGTACCTCCGGGGAGCTGTTTTTT
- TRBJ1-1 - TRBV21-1 CASSLPVGAKNTEAFF TGTGCCAGCAGCCTTCCGGTGGGGGCAAAGAACACTGAAGCTTTCTTT
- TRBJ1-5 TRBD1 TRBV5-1 CASSPGAGGQPQHF TGCGCCAGCAGCCCGGGCGCAGGGGGTCAGCCCCAGCATTTT
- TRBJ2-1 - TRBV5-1 CASSLGLSPSYNEQFF TGCGCCAGCAGCTTGGGACTGAGCCCTTCCTACAATGAGCAGTTCTTC
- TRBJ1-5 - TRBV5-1 CASSFEGGSNQPQHF TGCGCCAGCAGCTTTGAGGGGGGGAGCAATCAGCCCCAGCATTTT
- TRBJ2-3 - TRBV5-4 CASSVKGGTDTQYF TGTGCCAGCAGCGTCAAGGGGGGGACAGATACGCAGTATTTT
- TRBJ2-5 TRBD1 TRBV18 CASSPQGAGETQYF TGTGCCAGCTCACCTCAGGGGGCTGGAGAGACCCAGTACTTC
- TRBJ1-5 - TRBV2 CASSDRGKQQPQHF TGTGCCAGCAGTGATAGGGGGAAACAACAGCCCCAGCATTTT
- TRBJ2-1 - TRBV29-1 CSVEVIDEQFF TGCAGCGTTGAAGTTATTGATGAGCAGTTCTTC
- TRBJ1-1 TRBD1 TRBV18 CASSPRQGDEAFF TGTGCCAGCTCACCCCGACAGGGAGATGAAGCTTTCTTT
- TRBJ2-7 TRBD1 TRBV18 CASSPGQVVFF TGTGCCAGCTCACCGGGACAGGTAGTTTTCTTC
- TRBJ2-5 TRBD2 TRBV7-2 CASSLVRGGLETQYF TGTGCCAGCAGCTTAGTGCGGGGGGGCCTAGAGACCCAGTACTTC
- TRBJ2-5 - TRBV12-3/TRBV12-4 CASSFGVRETQYF TGTGCCAGCAGTTTCGGGGTGCGGGAGACCCAGTACTTC
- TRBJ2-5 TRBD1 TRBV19 CASSIGKGQYQETQYF TGTGCCAGTAGTATAGGCAAGGGACAGTACCAAGAGACCCAGTACTTC
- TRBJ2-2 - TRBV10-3 CAISESVATNTGELFF TGTGCCATCAGTGAGTCGGTAGCGACGAACACCGGGGAGCTGTTTTTT
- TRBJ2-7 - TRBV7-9 CASSLGLSGNEQYF TGTGCCAGCAGCTTAGGACTTAGCGGAAACGAGCAGTACTTC
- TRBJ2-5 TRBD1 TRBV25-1 CASSEGTGPQETQYF TGTGCCAGCAGTGAGGGGACAGGGCCCCAAGAGACCCAGTACTTC
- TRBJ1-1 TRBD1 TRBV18 CASSPQGAGTEAFF TGTGCCAGCTCACCGCAGGGGGCGGGAACTGAAGCTTTCTTT
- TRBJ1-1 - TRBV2 CASMRAPDTEAFF TGTGCCAGCATGAGGGCCCCTGACACTGAAGCTTTCTTT
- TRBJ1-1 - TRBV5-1 CASSADTYTEAFF TGCGCCAGCAGCGCGGACACTTACACTGAAGCTTTCTTT
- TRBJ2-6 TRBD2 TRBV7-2 CASSVTSGGSGANVLTF TGTGCCAGCAGCGTGACTAGCGGGGGTTCTGGGGCCAACGTCCTGACTTTC
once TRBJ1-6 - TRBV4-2 CASSQDVGRDNSPLHF TGTGCCAGCAGCCAAGATGTAGGGAGAGATAATTCACCCCTCCACTTT
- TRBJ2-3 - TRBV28 CASSLGGGPPTDTQYF TGTGCCAGCAGTTTGGGAGGGGGGCCTCCTACAGATACGCAGTATTTT
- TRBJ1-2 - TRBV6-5 CASTLQGGSGYTF TGTGCCAGCACCCTACAGGGAGGGAGTGGCTACACCTTC
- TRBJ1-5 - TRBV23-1 CASKDWGGDQPQHF TGCGCCAGCAAAGATTGGGGAGGAGATCAGCCCCAGCATTTT
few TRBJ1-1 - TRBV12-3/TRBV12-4 CASIRRPGTEAFF TGTGCCAGCATCAGACGGCCGGGCACTGAAGCTTTCTTT
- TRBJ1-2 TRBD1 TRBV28 CASSTGAAYGYTF TGTGCCAGCAGTACAGGGGCGGCCTATGGCTACACCTTC
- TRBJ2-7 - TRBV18 CASSPGASYEQYF TGTGCCAGCTCACCGGGAGCGTCCTACGAGCAGTACTTC
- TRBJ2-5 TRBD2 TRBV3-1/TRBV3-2 CASSPTTSGGAGETQYF TGTGCCAGCAGCCCTACGACTAGCGGGGGGGCGGGAGAGACCCAGTACTTC
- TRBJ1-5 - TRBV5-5 CASSLAAGQPQHF TGTGCCAGCAGCTTGGCCGCGGGACAGCCCCAGCATTTT
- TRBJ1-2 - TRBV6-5 CASSYDRLYGYTF TGTGCCAGCAGTTACGACAGACTGTATGGCTACACCTTC
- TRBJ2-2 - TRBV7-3 CASSLRARGAGRNTGELFF TGTGCCAGCAGCTTAAGGGCCCGGGGAGCGGGTCGGAACACCGGGGAGCTGTTTTTT
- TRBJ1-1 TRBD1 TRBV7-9 CASSLGQGEGAFF TGTGCCAGCAGCTTAGGACAGGGGGAGGGAGCTTTCTTT
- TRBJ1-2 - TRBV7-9 CASSLGSGYGKNYGYTF TGTGCCAGCAGCTTAGGTTCAGGGTATGGAAAAAACTATGGCTACACCTTC
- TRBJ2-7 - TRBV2 CASSDRDIISYEQYF TGTGCCAGCAGTGACCGGGACATAATTTCCTACGAGCAGTACTTC
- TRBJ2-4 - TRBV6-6 CASSSQAEGGNIQYF TGTGCCAGCAGCTCCCAGGCGGAAGGAGGAAACATTCAGTACTTC
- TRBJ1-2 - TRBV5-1 CASSPSHGFYGYTF TGCGCCAGCAGCCCCTCACACGGGTTCTATGGCTACACCTTC
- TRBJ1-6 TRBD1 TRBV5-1 CASSVGQETPLHF TGCGCCAGCAGCGTTGGACAGGAAACACCCCTCCACTTT
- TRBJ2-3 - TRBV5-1 CASSLGSSGDTQYF TGCGCCAGCAGCTTGGGTTCCTCGGGGGATACGCAGTATTTT
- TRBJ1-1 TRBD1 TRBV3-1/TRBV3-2 CASSQTGLTEAFF TGTGCCAGCAGCCAGACAGGGCTAACTGAAGCTTTCTTT
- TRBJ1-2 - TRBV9 CASSPDLDSFYGYTF TGTGCCAGCAGCCCCGATTTGGACAGCTTCTATGGCTACACCTTC